The 9 T cell receptor beta chains given below trace back to one sample, sequenced in a study of response to subunit inactivated influenza vaccine. Using its own MiXCR run on the RT-PCR reads, TCRdb lists one record per CDR3 protein. The sample lists 530,000 or so distinct CDR3 sequences, roughly 25% seen once, with 1.9% in the top ten. Sequenced material: CD4+ T cells sorted from PBMCs, taken less than 6 days after vaccination. These receptors came from a middle-aged man who received an inactivated influenza vaccine.

The CDR3 loop is CSARDRWGEPQHF. CDR3 DNA: TGCAGTGCTAGAGATCGGTGGGGTGAGCCCCAGCATTTT. The V gene is TRBV20-1, the J gene TRBJ1-5, with no clear D. The germline V gene has CDR1 DFQATT and CDR2 SNEGSKA (reference sequence). V lost 0 bases to trimming and J lost 8 bases, with 11 bases between them. The CDR3 is made up of 13 amino acids.

Comment on this clonotype: At one of its ends the junction is not consistent with the germline gene, which may arise from a read error. The gene calls are TRBV20-1 and TRBJ2-5; 10 nucleotides align to TRBD1. CDR3 size: 15 residues. Germline V lookup: CDR1 DFQATT, CDR2 SNEGSKA (reference sequence). The CDR3 bases are TGCAGTGCTGGAGACCGGGACAGGGGTGGAGAGACCCAGTACTTC. This translates into CSAGDRDRGGETQYF.

In its sample, this clonotype was seen a few times. DNA of the CDR3: TGTGCCAGCACCGATTTAATAGGAAGTGAAGAGCGGGAGGGCCCCTGGGATGAGCAGTTCTTC. Residues: CASTDLIGSEEREGPWDEQFF. This sequence joins TRBV5-6 and TRBJ2-1; 10 bases are a match to TRBD2. The germline V gene has CDR1 SGHDT and CDR2 YYEEEE. This CDR3 has 21 amino acids. Trimming at V came to 6 bases and at J to 8 bases, leaving 29 bases not matched to a gene.

V usage is TRBV6-2 or TRBV6-3 and J usage is TRBJ1-4, with a possible D match to TRBD1 (5 bases). V lost 2 bases to trimming and J lost 7 bases, with 11 bases between them. The CDR3 covers 14 residues. Germline V CDR1 and CDR2: MNHEY, SVGEGT. CDR3 in DNA: TGTGCCAGCAGTTACGCCGGGACGGTTGAAAAACTGTTTTTT. Protein: CASSYAGTVEKLFF.

The J gene is TRBJ1-4, the V gene TRBV7-2; D is undetermined. Trimming removed 5 bases from V and 3 bases from J, with 7 bases in between. Germline lookup yields CDR1 SGHTA and CDR2 FQGNSA. The CDR3 runs 13 residues. CDR3 bases: TGTGCCAGCAGCCCCGACCCTAATGAAAAACTGTTTTTT. Encoded protein: CASSPDPNEKLFF.

J is TRBJ2-5 and V is TRBV10-3; 8 bases are a match to TRBD1. Germline trimming cut 5 bases from V and 4 bases from J; bases unmatched to any gene: 6. The germline CDR1 and CDR2 sequences are ENHRY and SYGVKD. CDR3 length equals 14 residues. CDR3 bases: TGTGCCATCAGTCCCAGGGGGCTCGGAGAGACCCAGTACTTC. It specifies CAISPRGLGETQYF.

The chain has TRBV4-2 and TRBJ2-3; TRBD2 aligns across 13 bases. Germline V gene lookup returns CDR1 LGHNA and CDR2 YNFKEQ. The ends lost 1 base at V and 2 bases at J; junction bases unmatched: 6. The CDR3 has 18 amino acids. The CDR3 nucleotides read TGTGCCAGCAGCCAAGCCCCGGGACTAGCGGGACACACAGATACGCAGTATTTT. Translated, it gives CASSQAPGLAGHTDTQYF.

The V gene is TRBV27, the J gene TRBJ2-7, with D possibly TRBD2 on 6 matching bases. The germline V and J ends were trimmed by 5 bases and 2 bases, with 13 bases remaining between them. The CDR3 has 14 residues. The germline V gene has CDR1 MNHEY and CDR2 SMNVEV (reference sequence). The CDR3 nucleotides read TGTGCCAGCAGTCCCTATAGCGGTCCCTACGAGCAGTACTTC. As protein: CASSPYSGPYEQYF.

The chain carries TRBV20-1 and TRBJ2-7; possibly TRBD2 for D (6 bases). There are 14 residues in the CDR3. The germline V gene encodes CDR1 DFQATT and CDR2 SNEGSKA (reference sequence). Trimming removed 0 bases at V and 4 bases at J, with 13 bases between. The CDR3 region has the DNA TGCAGTGCTAGAGATTTGGAGGGAGCGTACGAGCAGTACTTC. Translated: CSARDLEGAYEQYF.